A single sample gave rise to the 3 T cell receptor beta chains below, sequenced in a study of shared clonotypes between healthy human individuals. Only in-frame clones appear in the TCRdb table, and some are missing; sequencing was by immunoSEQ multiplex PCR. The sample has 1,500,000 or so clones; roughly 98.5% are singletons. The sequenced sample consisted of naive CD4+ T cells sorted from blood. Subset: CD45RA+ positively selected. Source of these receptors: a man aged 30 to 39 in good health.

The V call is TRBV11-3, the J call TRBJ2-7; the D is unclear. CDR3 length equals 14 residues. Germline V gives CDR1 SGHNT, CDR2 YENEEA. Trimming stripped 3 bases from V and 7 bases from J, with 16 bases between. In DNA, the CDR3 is TGTGCCAGCAGCTTGCACTTCGCGTCAGTGGAGCAGTACTTC. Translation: CASSLHFASVEQYF.

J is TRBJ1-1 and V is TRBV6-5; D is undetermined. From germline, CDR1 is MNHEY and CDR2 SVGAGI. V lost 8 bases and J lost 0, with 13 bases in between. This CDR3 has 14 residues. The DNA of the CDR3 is TGTGCCAGCCGTCGATTCGGGGTGAACACTGAAGCTTTCTTT. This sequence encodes CASRRFGVNTEAFF.

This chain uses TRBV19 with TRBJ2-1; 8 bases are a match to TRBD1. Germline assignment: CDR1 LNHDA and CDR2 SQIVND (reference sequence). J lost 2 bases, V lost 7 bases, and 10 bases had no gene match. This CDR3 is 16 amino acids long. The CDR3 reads CASTLTGTGAYNEQFF. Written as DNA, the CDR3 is TGTGCCAGTACCCTCACCGGGACAGGAGCCTACAATGAGCAGTTCTTC.